This TCR beta chain was obtained from a study of blood T cell repertoires in COVID-19. In the study overall: There were acute and convalescent COVID-19 samples, and they came from the United States, Italy and Spain. Sample material is recorded as cDNA or gDNA derived from T cells, B-cell-depleted T cells, or PBMCs.

The authors' processing: Reference gene primer amplification in the assay estimated nucleated cell counts. This table comes from immunoSEQ multiplex PCR, and its TCRdb copy is limited to in-frame clones, with some not included. Clonal size and the V and J genes are those of that table, whereas D and trimming came from the DNA. The table includes roughly 180,000 clones, around 83% detected once. The V gene's germline CDR1 is MDHEN and CDR2 SYDVKM. This CDR3 comprises 15 residues. The V and J ends lost 5 bases and 3 bases respectively, with 17 bases between them. The V and J genes are TRBV28 and TRBJ2-7; a possible D gene is TRBD1 (5 bases). Input material: peripheral blood. The receptor comes from a woman aged 55-69 years with acute or convalescent COVID-19. Here the CDR3 reads CASSTAGSFGYEQYF. The CDR3, as DNA: TGTGCCAGCAGTACCGCAGGGTCATTCGGCTACGAGCAGTACTTC.